The present entry profiles one T cell receptor beta chain with its context. In the study's own analysis: Amplification with reference gene primers provided the estimates of nucleated cell counts. Here immunoSEQ multiplex PCR was the method, and the copy in TCRdb shows in-frame clones only, minus some. V, J and clone size were drawn from that table, and D and trimming were deduced from the DNA. The sample consists of some 520,000 clones, roughly 89% of them appearing once. Seattle patients were enrolled during active infection and followed longitudinally. The record originates from a study of blood T cell repertoires in COVID-19. Background on the study: Whether acute or convalescent, the COVID-19 samples came from the United States, Italy and Spain.

Germline CDR1 and CDR2: GTSNPN and SVGIG (reference sequence). The CDR3 extends over 13 amino acids. V dropped 3 bases and J dropped 4 bases, with 12 bases sitting between them. This chain links TRBV30 with TRBJ1-1; D might be TRBD1 (5 bases). The material sequenced was peripheral blood. The sequence was obtained from a man aged 18 to 35 with COVID-19, enrolled during active disease. CDR3 protein: CAWSLVGGTEAFF. CDR3 nucleotides: TGTGCCTGGAGCCTCGTGGGGGGCACTGAAGCTTTCTTT.